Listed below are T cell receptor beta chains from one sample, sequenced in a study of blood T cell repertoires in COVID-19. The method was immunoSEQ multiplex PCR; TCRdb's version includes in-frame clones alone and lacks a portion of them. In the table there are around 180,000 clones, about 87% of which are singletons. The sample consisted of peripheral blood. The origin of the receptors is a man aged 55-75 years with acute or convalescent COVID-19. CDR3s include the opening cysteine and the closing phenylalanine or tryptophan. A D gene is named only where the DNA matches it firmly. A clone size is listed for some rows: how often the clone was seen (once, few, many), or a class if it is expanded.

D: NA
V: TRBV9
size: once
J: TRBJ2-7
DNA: TGTGCCAGCAGCGTAGCTGAGACTAGGACCGCCGAGCAGTACTTC
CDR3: CASSVAETRTAEQYF

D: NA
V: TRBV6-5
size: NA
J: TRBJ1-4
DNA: TGTGCCAGCCTGGGGGCCGCGGAGGATGAAAAACTGTTTTTT
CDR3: CASLGAAEDEKLFF

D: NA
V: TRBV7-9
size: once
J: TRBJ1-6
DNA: TGTGCCAGCAGCCCAGCGCGGAATTCACCCCTCCACTTT
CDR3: CASSPARNSPLHF

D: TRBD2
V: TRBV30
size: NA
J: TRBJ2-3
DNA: TGTGCCTGTCTACCCGGGACTAGCTTGTCCACAGATACGCAGTATTTT
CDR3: CACLPGTSLSTDTQYF

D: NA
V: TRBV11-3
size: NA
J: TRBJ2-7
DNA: TGTGCCAGCAGCTTAGTGATGGGGGGCGAGCAGTACTTC
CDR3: CASSLVMGGEQYF

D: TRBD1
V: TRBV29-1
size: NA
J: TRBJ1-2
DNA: TGCAGCGTTGTTGGACAGGGCACAAGGAGTGACTATGGCTACACCTTC
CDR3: CSVVGQGTRSDYGYTF

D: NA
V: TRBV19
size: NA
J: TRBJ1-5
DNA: TGTGCCAGTATGGGGGCAGGTCAGCCCCAGCATTTT
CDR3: CASMGAGQPQHF

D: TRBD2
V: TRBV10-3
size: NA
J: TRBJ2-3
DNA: TGTGCCATCAGTGCGACTAGCGGGGGGGCATGGGATACGCAGTATTTT
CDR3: CAISATSGGAWDTQYF

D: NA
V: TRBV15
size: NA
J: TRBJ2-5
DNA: TGTGCCACCACCCCAGGGGGGACGAAGACCCAGTACTTC
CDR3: CATTPGGTKTQYF

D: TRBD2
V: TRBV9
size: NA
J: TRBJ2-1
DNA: TGTGCCAGCTCGACTAGCGGGAGGTCCTACAATGAGCAGTTCTTC
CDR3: CASSTSGRSYNEQFF

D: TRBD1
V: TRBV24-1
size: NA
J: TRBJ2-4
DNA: TGTGCCACTCAGGGGGCGGGAAACATTCAGTACTTC
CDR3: CATQGAGNIQYF

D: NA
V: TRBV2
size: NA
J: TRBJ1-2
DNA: TGTGCCAGCAGTGAACGGGTGGGAGGTGTGGGCTACACCTTC
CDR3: CASSERVGGVGYTF

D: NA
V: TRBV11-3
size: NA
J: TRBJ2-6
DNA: TGTGCCAGCACCGCCGGGGTCAACTCTGGGGCCAACGTCCTGACTTTC
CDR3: CASTAGVNSGANVLTF

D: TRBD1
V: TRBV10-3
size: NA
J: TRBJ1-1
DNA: TGTGCCATCAGTGACCAAACAGGGGCTGCTGAAGCTTTCTTT
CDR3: CAISDQTGAAEAFF

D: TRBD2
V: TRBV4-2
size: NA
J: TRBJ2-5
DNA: TGTGCCAGCAGCCAAGAGCTAGCGGGGCAAGAGACCCAGTACTTC
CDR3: CASSQELAGQETQYF